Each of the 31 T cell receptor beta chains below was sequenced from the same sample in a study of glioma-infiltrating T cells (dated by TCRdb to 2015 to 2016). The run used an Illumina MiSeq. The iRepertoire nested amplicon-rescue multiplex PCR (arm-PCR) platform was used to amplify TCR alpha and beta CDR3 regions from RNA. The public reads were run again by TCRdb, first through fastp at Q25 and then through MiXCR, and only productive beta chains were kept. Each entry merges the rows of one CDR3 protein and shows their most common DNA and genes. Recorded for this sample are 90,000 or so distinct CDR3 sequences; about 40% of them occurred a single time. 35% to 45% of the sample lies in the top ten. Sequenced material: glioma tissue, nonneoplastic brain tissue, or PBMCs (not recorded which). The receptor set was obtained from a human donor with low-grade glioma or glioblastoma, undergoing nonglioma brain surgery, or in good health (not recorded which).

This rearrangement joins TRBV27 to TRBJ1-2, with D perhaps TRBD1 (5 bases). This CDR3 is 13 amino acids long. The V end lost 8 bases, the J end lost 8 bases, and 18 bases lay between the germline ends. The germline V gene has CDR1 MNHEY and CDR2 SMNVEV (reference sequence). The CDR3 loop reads CASRSGQGVGYTF. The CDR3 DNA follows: TGTGCCAGCCGATCGGGGCAGGGAGTCGGCTACACCTTC.

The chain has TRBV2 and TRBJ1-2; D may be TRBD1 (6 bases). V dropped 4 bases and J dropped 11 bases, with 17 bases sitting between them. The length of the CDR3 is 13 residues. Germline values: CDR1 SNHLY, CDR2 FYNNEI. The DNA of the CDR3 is TGTGCCAGCAGTGTCCGGACAGTGACTATGTACACCTTC. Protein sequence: CASSVRTVTMYTF. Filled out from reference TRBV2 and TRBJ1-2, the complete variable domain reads EPEVTQTPSHQVTQMGQEVILRCVPISNHLYFYWYRQILGQKVEFLVSFYNNEISEKSEIFDDQFSVERPDGSNFTLKIRSTKLEDSAMYFCASSVRTVTMYTFGSGTRLTVV.

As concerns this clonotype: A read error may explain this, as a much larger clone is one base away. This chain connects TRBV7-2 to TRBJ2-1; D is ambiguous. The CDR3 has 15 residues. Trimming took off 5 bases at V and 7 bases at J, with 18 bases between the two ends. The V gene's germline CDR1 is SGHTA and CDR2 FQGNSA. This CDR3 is CASSAKRRLGNEQFF. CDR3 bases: TGTGCCAGCAGCGCAAAGAGAAGACTGGGAAATGAGCAGTTCTTC.

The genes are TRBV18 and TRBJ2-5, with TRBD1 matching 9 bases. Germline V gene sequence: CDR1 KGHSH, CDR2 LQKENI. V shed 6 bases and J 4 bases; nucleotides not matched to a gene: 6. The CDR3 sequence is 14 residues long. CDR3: CASSPGQGPETQYF. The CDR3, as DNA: TGTGCCAGCTCGCCGGGACAGGGTCCAGAGACCCAGTACTTC. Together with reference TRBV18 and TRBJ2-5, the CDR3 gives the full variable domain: NAGVMQNPRHLVRRRGQEARLRCSPMKGHSHVYWYRQLPEEGLKFMVYLQKENIIDESGMPKERFSAEFPKEGPSILRIQQVVRGDSAAYFCASSPGQGPETQYFGPGTRLLVL.

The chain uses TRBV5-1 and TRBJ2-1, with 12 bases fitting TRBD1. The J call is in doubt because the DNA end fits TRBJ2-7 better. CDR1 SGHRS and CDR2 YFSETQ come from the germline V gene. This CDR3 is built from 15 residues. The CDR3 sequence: CASSLVGQGAEEQYF. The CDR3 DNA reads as TGCGCCAGCAGCTTGGTGGGACAGGGGGCAGAGGAGCAGTACTTC.

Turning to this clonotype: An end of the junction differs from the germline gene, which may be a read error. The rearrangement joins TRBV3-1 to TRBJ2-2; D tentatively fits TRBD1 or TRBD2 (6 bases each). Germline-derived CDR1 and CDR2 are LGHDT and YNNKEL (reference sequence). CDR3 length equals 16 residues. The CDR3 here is CTSSHRTGTHTGELFF. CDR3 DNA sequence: TGCACCAGCAGCCACCGTACAGGGACTCACACCGGGGAGCTGTTTTTT. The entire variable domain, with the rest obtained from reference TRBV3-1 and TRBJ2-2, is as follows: DTAVSQTPKYLVTQMGNDKSIKCEQNLGHDTMYWYKQDSKKFLKIMFSYNNKELIINETVPNRFSPKSPDKAHLNLHINSLELGDSAVYFCTSSHRTGTHTGELFFGEGSRLTVL.

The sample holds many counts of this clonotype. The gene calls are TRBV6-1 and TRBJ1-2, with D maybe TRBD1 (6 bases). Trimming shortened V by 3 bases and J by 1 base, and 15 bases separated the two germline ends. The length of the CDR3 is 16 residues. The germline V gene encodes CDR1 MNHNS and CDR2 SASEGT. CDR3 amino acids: CASSEDSRSINYGYTF. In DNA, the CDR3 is TGTGCCAGCAGTGAGGACAGCCGATCTATTAACTATGGCTACACCTTC.

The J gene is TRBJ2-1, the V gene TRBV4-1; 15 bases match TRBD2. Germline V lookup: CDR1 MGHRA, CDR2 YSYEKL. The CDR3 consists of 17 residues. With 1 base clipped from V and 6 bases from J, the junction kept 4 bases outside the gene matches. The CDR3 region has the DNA TGCGCCAGCAGCCAAGTCGGACTAGCGGGGGGGCTCAATGAGCAGTTCTTC. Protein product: CASSQVGLAGGLNEQFF.

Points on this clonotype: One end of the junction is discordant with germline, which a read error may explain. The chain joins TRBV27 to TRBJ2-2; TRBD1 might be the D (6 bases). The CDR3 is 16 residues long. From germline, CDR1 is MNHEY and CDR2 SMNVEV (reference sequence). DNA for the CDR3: TGTTCCAGCTCAAGACACGGGACAACGGACACCGGGGAGCTGTTTTTT. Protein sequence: CSSSRHGTTDTGELFF.

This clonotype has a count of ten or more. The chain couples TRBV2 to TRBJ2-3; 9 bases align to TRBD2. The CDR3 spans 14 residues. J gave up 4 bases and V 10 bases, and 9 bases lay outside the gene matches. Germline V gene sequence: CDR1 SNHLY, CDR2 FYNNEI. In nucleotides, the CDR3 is TGTGCCATCACCAAGCGGGAGGAGCCAGATACGCAGTATTTT. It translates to CAITKREEPDTQYF.

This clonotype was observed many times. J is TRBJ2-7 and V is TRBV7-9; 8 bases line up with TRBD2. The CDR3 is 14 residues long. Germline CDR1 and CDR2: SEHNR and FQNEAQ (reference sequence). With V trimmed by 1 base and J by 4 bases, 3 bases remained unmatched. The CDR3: CASSLGGLAYEQYF. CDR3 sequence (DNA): TGTGCCAGCAGCTTAGGTGGACTAGCTTACGAGCAGTACTTC.

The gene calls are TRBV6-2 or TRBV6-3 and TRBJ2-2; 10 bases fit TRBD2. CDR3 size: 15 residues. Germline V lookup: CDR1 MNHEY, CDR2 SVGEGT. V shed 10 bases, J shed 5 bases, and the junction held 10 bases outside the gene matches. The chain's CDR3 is CANARLAGTTGELFF. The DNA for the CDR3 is TGTGCCAACGCCAGACTAGCGGGCACAACCGGGGAGCTGTTTTTT.

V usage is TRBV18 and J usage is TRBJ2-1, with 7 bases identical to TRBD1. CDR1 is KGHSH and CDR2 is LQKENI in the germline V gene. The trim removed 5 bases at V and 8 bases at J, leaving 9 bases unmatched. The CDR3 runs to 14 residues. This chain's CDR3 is CASSTDRSSYEQFF. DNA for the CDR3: TGTGCCAGCTCAACGGACAGGAGCTCCTATGAGCAGTTCTTC.

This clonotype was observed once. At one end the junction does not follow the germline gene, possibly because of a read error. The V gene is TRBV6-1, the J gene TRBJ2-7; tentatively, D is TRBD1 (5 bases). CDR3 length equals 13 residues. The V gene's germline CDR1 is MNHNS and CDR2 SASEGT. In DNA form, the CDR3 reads TGTTCCAGCATGGCAGGACATGGCCACGAGCAGTACTTC. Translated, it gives CSSMAGHGHEQYF.

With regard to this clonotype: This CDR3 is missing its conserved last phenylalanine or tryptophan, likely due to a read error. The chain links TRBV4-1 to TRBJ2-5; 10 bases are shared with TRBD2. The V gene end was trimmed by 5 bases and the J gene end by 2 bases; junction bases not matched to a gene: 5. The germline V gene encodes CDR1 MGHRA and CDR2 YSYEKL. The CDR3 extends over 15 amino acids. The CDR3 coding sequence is TGCGCCAGCAGCTTCCCAGCGGGGGGGCAAGAGACCCAGTACCTC. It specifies CASSFPAGGQETQYL.

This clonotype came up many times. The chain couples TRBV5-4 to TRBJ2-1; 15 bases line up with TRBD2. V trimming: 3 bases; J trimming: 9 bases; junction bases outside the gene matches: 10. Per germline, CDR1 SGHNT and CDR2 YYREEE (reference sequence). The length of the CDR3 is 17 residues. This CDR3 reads CASSSLPGLAGGSEQFF. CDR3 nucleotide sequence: TGTGCCAGCAGCTCTCTACCGGGACTAGCGGGAGGCAGTGAGCAGTTCTTC.

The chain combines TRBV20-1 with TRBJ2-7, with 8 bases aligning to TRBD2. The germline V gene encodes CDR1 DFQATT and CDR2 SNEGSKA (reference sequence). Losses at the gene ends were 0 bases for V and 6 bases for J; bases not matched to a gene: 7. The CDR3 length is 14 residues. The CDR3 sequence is CSARDREGLSEQYF. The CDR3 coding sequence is TGCAGTGCTAGAGATCGGGAGGGCCTGAGCGAGCAGTACTTC.

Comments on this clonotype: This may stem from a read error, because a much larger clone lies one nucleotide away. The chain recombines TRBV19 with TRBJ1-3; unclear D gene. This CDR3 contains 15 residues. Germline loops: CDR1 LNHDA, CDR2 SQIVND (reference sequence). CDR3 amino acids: CASSISPSSGSTIYF. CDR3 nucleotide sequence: TGTGCCAGTAGTATCTCTCCCAGCTCTGGAAGCACCATATATTTT.

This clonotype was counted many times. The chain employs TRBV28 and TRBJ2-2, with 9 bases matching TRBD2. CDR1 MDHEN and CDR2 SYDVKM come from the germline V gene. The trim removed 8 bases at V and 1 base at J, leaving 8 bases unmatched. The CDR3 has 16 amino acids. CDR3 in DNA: TGTGCCAGCCGGAATAGCGGGGGCTGGAACACCGGGGAGCTGTTTTTT. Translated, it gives CASRNSGGWNTGELFF.

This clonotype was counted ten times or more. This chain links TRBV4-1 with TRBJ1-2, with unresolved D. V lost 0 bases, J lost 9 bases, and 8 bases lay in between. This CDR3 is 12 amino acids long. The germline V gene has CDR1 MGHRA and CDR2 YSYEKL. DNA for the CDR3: TGCGCCAGCAGCCAAGACAGTCAACGCTACACCTTC. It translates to CASSQDSQRYTF.

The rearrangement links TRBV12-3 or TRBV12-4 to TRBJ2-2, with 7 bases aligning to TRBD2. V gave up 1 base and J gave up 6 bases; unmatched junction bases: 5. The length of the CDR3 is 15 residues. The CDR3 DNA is TGTGCCAGCAGTTTAGGGGCGGGAGCGGCCGGGGAGCTGTTTTTT. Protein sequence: CASSLGAGAAGELFF.

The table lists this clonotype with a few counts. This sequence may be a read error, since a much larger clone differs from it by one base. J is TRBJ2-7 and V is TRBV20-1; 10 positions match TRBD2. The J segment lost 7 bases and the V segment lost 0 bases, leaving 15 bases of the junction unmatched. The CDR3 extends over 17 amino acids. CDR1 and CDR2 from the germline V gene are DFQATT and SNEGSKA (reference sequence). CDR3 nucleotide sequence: TGCAGTGCTAGAGATTTACGGCTAGCGGGGGAGCCGAAGGAGCAGTACTTC. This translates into CSARDLRLAGEPKEQYF.

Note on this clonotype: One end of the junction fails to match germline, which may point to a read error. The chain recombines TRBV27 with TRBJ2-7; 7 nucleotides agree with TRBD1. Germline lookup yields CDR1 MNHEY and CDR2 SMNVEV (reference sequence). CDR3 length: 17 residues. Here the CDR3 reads CASSLKAGGSAYYEQYF. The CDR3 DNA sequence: TGTGCTAGCAGTTTGAAGGCAGGGGGATCTGCATACTACGAGCAGTACTTC.

CDR3 nucleotide sequence: TGTGCCAGCAGTGAATTGCTCTACGAGCAGTACTTC. Translating gives CASSELLYEQYF. The V and J genes are TRBV6-1 and TRBJ2-7; no reliable D call. Per germline, CDR1 MNHNS and CDR2 SASEGT. Deletions cut 2 bases from V and 3 bases from J, with 5 bases between. The CDR3 length is 12 residues.

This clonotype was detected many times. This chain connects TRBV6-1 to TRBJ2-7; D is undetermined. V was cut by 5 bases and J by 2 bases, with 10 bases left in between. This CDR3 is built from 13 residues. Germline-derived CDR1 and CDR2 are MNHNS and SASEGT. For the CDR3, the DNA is TGTGCCAGCAGTTTAGGCCGAACCTACGAGCAGTACTTC. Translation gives CASSLGRTYEQYF.

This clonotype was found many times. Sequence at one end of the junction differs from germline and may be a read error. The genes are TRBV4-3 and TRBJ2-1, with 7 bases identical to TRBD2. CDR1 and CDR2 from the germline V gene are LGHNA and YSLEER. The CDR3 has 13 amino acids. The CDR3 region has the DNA TGCGCCAGCAGCCAAGGGGCGGCGGGAGTTTTAGTCTTC. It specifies CASSQGAAGVLVF.

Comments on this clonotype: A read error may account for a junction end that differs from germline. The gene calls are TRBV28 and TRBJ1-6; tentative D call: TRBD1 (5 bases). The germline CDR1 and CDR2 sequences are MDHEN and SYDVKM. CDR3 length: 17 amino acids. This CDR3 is CAGSSIDSYNPFSPHHF. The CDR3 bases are TGTGCCGGCAGTTCTATAGACAGCTATAACCCATTCTCACCCCACCACTTT.

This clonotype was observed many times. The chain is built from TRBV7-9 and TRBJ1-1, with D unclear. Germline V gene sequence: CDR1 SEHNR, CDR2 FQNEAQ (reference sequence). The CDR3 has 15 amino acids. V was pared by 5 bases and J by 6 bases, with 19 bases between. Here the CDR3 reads CASSPGTQVGPEAFF. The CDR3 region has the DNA TGTGCCAGCAGCCCGGGCACGCAGGTTGGACCTGAAGCTTTCTTT.

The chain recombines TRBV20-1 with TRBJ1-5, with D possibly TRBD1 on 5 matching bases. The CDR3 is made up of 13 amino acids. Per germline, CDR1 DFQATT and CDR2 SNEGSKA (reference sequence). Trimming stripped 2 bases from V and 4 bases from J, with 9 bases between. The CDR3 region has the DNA TGCAGTGCTAGATCCGGACAAAATCAGCCCCAGCATTTT. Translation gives CSARSGQNQPQHF.

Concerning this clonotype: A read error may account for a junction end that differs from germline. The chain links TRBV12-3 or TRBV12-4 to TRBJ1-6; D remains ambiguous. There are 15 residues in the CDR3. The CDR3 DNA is TGTGCCAGCAGTCGAGTTGAGTCCTATAATTCACCGCTCAACTTT. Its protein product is CASSRVESYNSPLNF.

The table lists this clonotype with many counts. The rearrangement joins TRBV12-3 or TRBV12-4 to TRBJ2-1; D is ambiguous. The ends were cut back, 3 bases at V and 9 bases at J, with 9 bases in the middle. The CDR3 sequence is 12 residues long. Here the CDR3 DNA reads TGTGCCAGCAGTTTCGAAGTGGGTGAGCAGTTCTTC. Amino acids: CASSFEVGEQFF.